These T cell receptor beta chains were read from a single sample in a study of cytomegalovirus exposure and HLA in healthy donors. The repertoire was sequenced with immunoSEQ multiplex PCR; TCRdb's copy has only in-frame clones and lacks some. The sample consists of 150,000 or so clones, roughly three quarters of them appearing once. Specimen: PBMCs. These receptors were taken from a man younger than 35 in good health and CMV-seropositive. The CDR3 runs from the conserved cysteine through the conserved F or W. D genes are given only for firm matches. Not all rows give a size; the values are once, few, many and, for expanded clones, a class.

TRBJ2-3,TRBD2,TRBV18,NA,TGTGCCAGCTCACCCGGGACTAGCGGGGGGAGCACAGATACGCAGTATTTT,CASSPGTSGGSTDTQYF
TRBJ2-3,TRBD2,TRBV9,NA,TGTGCCAGCAGCGAGGGACTAAGCACAGATACGCAGTATTTT,CASSEGLSTDTQYF
TRBJ2-1,TRBD1,TRBV27,NA,TGTGCCAGCAGTTTAGGGACAGGGGGCGGGAATGAGCAGTTCTTC,CASSLGTGGGNEQFF
TRBJ1-2,NA,TRBV30,few,TGTGCCTGGAGTGTCCCGAAGTGGGCTGGCTACACCTTC,CAWSVPKWAGYTF
TRBJ1-2,TRBD1,TRBV7-2,few,TGTGCCAGCAGCCCAGGACAGGGTTATGGCTACACCTTC,CASSPGQGYGYTF
TRBJ1-2,NA,TRBV7-9,few,TGTGCCAGCAGCTCTATGGAACAGGGAGTCGGGGATAGGGGCTACACCTTC,CASSSMEQGVGDRGYTF
TRBJ1-1,TRBD1,TRBV6-5,few,TGTGCCAGCAGGGGGACAGGGGGGTGGAGAGCTTTCTTT,CASRGTGGWRAFF
TRBJ1-5,NA,TRBV19,NA,TGTGCCACTTCCGATACGGGGGGGGGTTATAGCAATCAGCCCCAGCATTTT,CATSDTGGGYSNQPQHF
TRBJ1-1,NA,TRBV18,NA,TGTGCCAGCTCACCCGGGACGGGGGGGAACACTGAAGCTTTCTTT,CASSPGTGGNTEAFF
TRBJ1-2,TRBD1,TRBV5-6,NA,TGTGCCAGCAGCTTGGTAGTCGGGACAGGGGGTGGCTACACCTTC,CASSLVVGTGGGYTF
TRBJ1-5,NA,TRBV6-5,NA,TGTGCCAGCAGTCTGACATTTAGCAATCAGCCCCAGCATTTT,CASSLTFSNQPQHF
TRBJ2-2,TRBD1,TRBV9,few,TGTGCCAGCAGTTCTCAGGGGGCCCGGTTTACCGGGGAGCTGTTTTTT,CASSSQGARFTGELFF
TRBJ2-1,NA,TRBV5-8,NA,TGTGCCAGCAGCTTTGAACGCCCGGGGCAGTTCTTC,CASSFERPGQFF
TRBJ1-5,NA,TRBV11-3,NA,TGTGCCAGCAGCTTTACGGTTGATCAGCCCCAGCATTTT,CASSFTVDQPQHF
TRBJ2-2,NA,TRBV7-9,NA,TGTGCCAGCACCTCCGGGGAGTCGAACACCGGGGAGCTGTTTTTT,CASTSGESNTGELFF
TRBJ2-2,TRBD2,TRBV30,NA,TGTGCCTGGAGTGTGTTAGCGGGGTCGAACACCGGGGAGCTGTTTTTT,CAWSVLAGSNTGELFF
TRBJ1-4,TRBD1,TRBV28,few,TGTGCCAGCAGCGGACAGGGAGAACTGTTTTTT,CASSGQGELFF
TRBJ1-2,NA,TRBV4-2,NA,TGTGCCAGCAGCCAAGATCACAATAGGGGTGACTATGGCTACACCTTC,CASSQDHNRGDYGYTF
TRBJ2-1,NA,TRBV20-1,NA,TGCAGTCCCATAAAAAGGCGGGAGCAGTTCTTC,CSPIKRREQFF
TRBJ1-1,TRBD1,TRBV9,once,TGTGCCAGCAGCGTAGATCGGACAGGGAACACTGAAGCTTTCTTT,CASSVDRTGNTEAFF
TRBJ2-1,NA,TRBV5-4,NA,TGTGCCAGCAGCTTGGTACTAGCTGCATACAATGAGCAGTTCTTC,CASSLVLAAYNEQFF
TRBJ1-2,TRBD1,TRBV19,NA,TGTGCCAGCCGAGACTTGAACAGGGGTAACTATGGCTACACCTTC,CASRDLNRGNYGYTF
TRBJ2-3,NA,TRBV9,NA,TGTGCCAGCAGCGTAGCTCGAGAGCGAGATACGCAGTATTTT,CASSVARERDTQYF
TRBJ1-4,NA,TRBV11-2,few,TGTGCCAGCAGCTTATCTGTAGTATGGCCCTTGGAGGAAAAACTGTTTTTT,CASSLSVVWPLEEKLFF
TRBJ2-1,NA,TRBV11-2,NA,TGTGCCAGCAGCGAAGGAGCGGTTGGGGATGAGCAGTTCTTC,CASSEGAVGDEQFF
TRBJ2-1,NA,TRBV19,few,TGTGCCAGTAGTATAAATTTAGGGGCTAACAATGAGCAGTTCTTC,CASSINLGANNEQFF
TRBJ2-2,TRBD1,TRBV7-7,NA,TGTGCTAGCAGCTTATCGCCCCAGGGGGACACCGGGGAGCTGTTTTTT,CASSLSPQGDTGELFF
TRBJ2-1,TRBD2,TRBV11-3,few,TGTGCCAGCAGCTTACCTAGACTAGCGGGAGGTGTATATGAGCAGTTCTTC,CASSLPRLAGGVYEQFF
TRBJ1-1,TRBD1,TRBV14,NA,TGTGCCAGCAGCTATACAGGGGACACTGAAGCTTTCTTT,CASSYTGDTEAFF
TRBJ2-3,NA,TRBV16,NA,TGTGCCAGCAGACAATTACCCTACCGCACAGATACGCAGTATTTT,CASRQLPYRTDTQYF
TRBJ2-2,TRBD2,TRBV7-7,NA,TGTGCTAGCAGCCTTACCGGGACTAGCGGGGCCGGGGAGCTGTTTTTT,CASSLTGTSGAGELFF
TRBJ1-1,TRBD1,TRBV9,NA,TGTGCCAGCAGCGTAGGCCACAGGGGCCTCACTGAAGCTTTCTTT,CASSVGHRGLTEAFF
TRBJ1-1,TRBD1,TRBV29-1,once,TGCAGCGTTGGGGACAGGGGCGGAAGGGAAGCTTTCTTT,CSVGDRGGREAFF
TRBJ2-1,TRBD1,TRBV9,NA,TGTGCCAGCAGCGTAGTAGGGGGCGCCTCCTACAATGAGCAGTTCTTC,CASSVVGGASYNEQFF
TRBJ1-2,TRBD1,TRBV29-1,NA,TGCACCGTTCGGGACAGCTCCTATGGCTACACCTTC,CTVRDSSYGYTF
TRBJ2-1,TRBD2,TRBV7-2,NA,TGTGCCAGCAGCCCCCCGGCGGGAGGGCCCTCCTACAATGAGCAGTTCTTC,CASSPPAGGPSYNEQFF
TRBJ2-1,NA,TRBV2,once,TGTGCCAGCAGCGACCTCAGGTCAGACGATGAGCAGTTCTTC,CASSDLRSDDEQFF
TRBJ1-4,NA,TRBV28,few,TGTGCCAGCAGTTCAGTAATGAGGAAACTGTTTTTT,CASSSVMRKLFF
TRBJ1-6,TRBD1,TRBV6-1,NA,TGTGCCAGCAGTGGACAGGGGAGCAATTCACCCCTCCACTTT,CASSGQGSNSPLHF
TRBJ2-3,NA,TRBV2,NA,TGTGCCAGCAGTCTCCTTTTTAGTCTCGGCACAGATACGCAGTATTTT,CASSLLFSLGTDTQYF
TRBJ2-5,TRBD1,TRBV11-3,NA,TGTGCCAGCAGCTATCGACAGGGAGAGACCCAGTACTTC,CASSYRQGETQYF
TRBJ2-1,NA,TRBV5-1,NA,TGCGCCAGCAAGGGGTATGGGATAAACAATGAGCAGTTCTTC,CASKGYGINNEQFF
TRBJ1-1,NA,TRBV7-9,NA,TGTGCCAGCAGCACAGAGAACAGAGAAGCTTTCTTT,CASSTENREAFF
TRBJ1-2,NA,TRBV25-1,NA,TGTGCCAGCAGTGAAGGGCCCGGCGTTATCGATGGCTACACCTTC,CASSEGPGVIDGYTF
TRBJ2-3,NA,TRBV30,NA,TGTGCCTGGAGTGTAGTACTCACAGATACGCAGTATTTT,CAWSVVLTDTQYF
TRBJ2-1,TRBD2,TRBV11-3,once,TGTGCCAGCACCCCCGGACTAGCGGGAGTAGGGGAGCAGTTCTTC,CASTPGLAGVGEQFF
TRBJ1-5,NA,TRBV5-4,NA,TGTGCCAGCAGCTTGGATGGAGGGGATCAGCCCCAGCATTTT,CASSLDGGDQPQHF
TRBJ2-1,TRBD2,TRBV5-6,NA,TGTGCCAGCAGCTCTTGGACTAGCGGGAGGGCCAATGAGCAGTTCTTC,CASSSWTSGRANEQFF
TRBJ1-5,TRBD1,TRBV19,NA,TGTGCCAGTAGTTCGGGGACAGGGTTTGGCCAGCCCCAGCATTTT,CASSSGTGFGQPQHF
TRBJ1-4,NA,TRBV18,few,TGTGCCAGCTCACCGGGCCTAAATGAAAAACTGTTTTTT,CASSPGLNEKLFF
TRBJ1-2,TRBD1,TRBV14,NA,TGTGCCAGCAGCCAAGACGGGACAGGGGTACGAGGCTACACCTTC,CASSQDGTGVRGYTF
TRBJ2-1,NA,TRBV5-4,NA,TGTGCCAGCAGCTTGGGACAGGCGAAGAGCTCCTACAATGAGCAGTTCTTC,CASSLGQAKSSYNEQFF
TRBJ2-1,NA,TRBV13,NA,TGTGCCAGCAGCTTTTTAAATGAGCAGTTCTTC,CASSFLNEQFF
TRBJ1-2,NA,TRBV5-1,once,TGCGCCAGCAGCTTGGGCGCGGGGGAGGACTATGGCTACACCTTC,CASSLGAGEDYGYTF
TRBJ2-5,TRBD2,TRBV11-2,NA,TGTGCCAGCAGCTTGGCCGGGGGGGCCTCAGAGACCCAGTACTTC,CASSLAGGASETQYF
TRBJ1-4,TRBD1,TRBV9,few,TGTGCCAGCAGCGTGGGGACAGCCCCTAATGAAAAACTGTTTTTT,CASSVGTAPNEKLFF
TRBJ2-1,TRBD2,TRBV19,NA,TGTGCCACCTGGACTAGCGCTGGTGAGCAGTTCTTC,CATWTSAGEQFF
TRBJ1-2,TRBD1,TRBV30,NA,TGTGCCTGGAGTGTTCAGGGGGTGGGGTCCTATGGCTACACCTTC,CAWSVQGVGSYGYTF
TRBJ2-1,NA,TRBV19,NA,TGTGCCAGTAGCGGGACTCCCTTCGAGGTGCTCAATGAGCAGTTCTTC,CASSGTPFEVLNEQFF